This T cell receptor (beta chain) stems from a study of cytomegalovirus exposure and HLA in healthy donors. The wider study: Of roughly 400 genotyped donors, roughly 76% grouped in the Caucasian-associated ancestry cluster. Study-wide results and limits: In a later analysis, V- and J-gene trimming of beta chains associated with a DCLRE1C missense variant, replicated independently. Presence/absence analyses took donor sequencing depth as roughly uniform.

Of note for this clone: Its antigen is still unknown.

Researchers ran the PCR with 60 Vbeta and 13 Jbeta primers. Sequencing was performed with immunoSEQ multiplex PCR; in TCRdb, only in-frame clones are kept and a portion is missing. In the table there are roughly 120,000 clones, about 74% of which are singletons. Although they were nominally healthy when sampled, donors likely had unrecorded immune exposures. Trimming removed 7 bases from V and 1 base from J, with 13 bases in between. The CDR3 is 15 amino acids. Germline assignment: CDR1 MNHNS and CDR2 SASEGT. V usage is TRBV6-1 and J usage is TRBJ1-4, with D unresolved. The sequencing input was PBMCs. This receptor was taken from a woman aged 45-59 years in good health and CMV-seropositive. CDR3 nucleotide sequence: TGTGCCAGCACCGTAGCCGGAAGAACTAATGAAAAACTGTTTTTT. Translated: CASTVAGRTNEKLFF.